This T cell receptor (beta chain) was observed in a study of T cell responses to AZD1222 COVID-19 vaccine. Overall study results and limits: As reported, nearly half of all spike-specific TCRs target variant regions that are unmutated. Only a handful of AZD1222 recipients were seropositive at baseline.

This CDR3 region has 12 residues. V lost 4 bases and J 6 bases, leaving 11 bases between the germline ends. From germline, CDR1 is SQVTM and CDR2 ANQGSEA. In the case of this clone: Its specificity is unknown.

Repertoires were generated with immunoSEQ multiplex PCR, while TCRdb's copy carries only in-frame clones and drops some. The repertoire holds under 85,000 clones, more than 70% seen once, with roughly 11% in the top ten. Specimen: peripheral blood, collected on day 0 of AZD1222 vaccination. The receptor comes from an adult in good health. The chain employs TRBV29-1 and TRBJ2-3; tentative D call: TRBD1 (6 bases). For the CDR3, the DNA is TGCAGCGTTGTGTTGGGGGCGGATACGCAGTATTTT. Residues: CSVVLGADTQYF.